This is a list of T cell receptor beta chains from one sample in a study of T cells after yellow fever vaccination. TCRdb re-derived calls from the 5' RACE reads in MiXCR, one entry per CDR3 protein. The sample has about 580,000 distinct CDR3 sequences; roughly 17% are singletons. Sequences were derived from PBMCs, sampled less than 6 days after the first yellow fever vaccination. The receptors here all came from a man aged 18 to 30 who received the YFV17D yellow fever vaccine. Each CDR3 is given with its conserved first and last residue.

J gene: TRBJ1-6; V gene: TRBV7-9; CDR3 protein: CASSRDRVEFSPLHF
J gene: TRBJ1-3; V gene: TRBV10-3; CDR3 protein: CAISSQGSGNTIYF
J gene: TRBJ2-2; V gene: TRBV25-1; CDR3 protein: CASSEYGGASRELFF
J gene: TRBJ2-3; V gene: TRBV20-1; CDR3 protein: CCARDPGGGATDTQYF
J gene: TRBJ2-6; V gene: TRBV7-8; CDR3 protein: CASQLRGAGANVLTF
J gene: TRBJ2-1; V gene: TRBV7-9; CDR3 protein: CASSLVLRREGLEQFF
J gene: TRBJ1-2; V gene: TRBV30; CDR3 protein: CAWSPLFPVGGGYTF
J gene: TRBJ2-1; V gene: TRBV7-9; CDR3 protein: CASSSIPSGAGEQFF
J gene: TRBJ1-2; V gene: TRBV7-9; CDR3 protein: CGAEKGDYGYTF
J gene: TRBJ2-1; V gene: TRBV29-1; CDR3 protein: CSVSRGLVDEQFF
J gene: TRBJ2-3; V gene: TRBV10-3; CDR3 protein: CAISESGQGRDTQYF
J gene: TRBJ2-2; V gene: TRBV27; CDR3 protein: CASSLSPDTGELFF
J gene: TRBJ2-5; V gene: TRBV12-3/TRBV12-4; CDR3 protein: CASSFFTRETQYF
J gene: TRBJ1-6; V gene: TRBV7-9; CDR3 protein: CASSLGGQGPSPLHF
J gene: TRBJ1-1; V gene: TRBV2; CDR3 protein: CASSGRGGSTEAFF
J gene: TRBJ2-5; V gene: TRBV28; CDR3 protein: CASSLSAGAYQETQYF
J gene: TRBJ2-2; V gene: TRBV7-7; CDR3 protein: CASSLSPRGEVTGELFF
J gene: TRBJ2-1; V gene: TRBV4-1; CDR3 protein: CASSRNLAGADNEQFF
J gene: TRBJ2-7; V gene: TRBV5-4; CDR3 protein: CASSSGRDRVSYEQYF
J gene: TRBJ2-1; V gene: TRBV4-3; CDR3 protein: CASSQEAGDYEQFF
J gene: TRBJ2-3; V gene: TRBV27; CDR3 protein: CASSPGVSSTDTQYF
J gene: TRBJ2-7; V gene: TRBV27; CDR3 protein: CASTPPYSYEQYF
J gene: TRBJ2-1; V gene: TRBV5-1; CDR3 protein: CASSLLGGEEQFF
J gene: TRBJ2-5; V gene: TRBV29-1; CDR3 protein: CSVRDRMETQYF
J gene: TRBJ2-3; V gene: TRBV4-1; CDR3 protein: CASSQEQPAETALTDTQYF
J gene: TRBJ1-5; V gene: TRBV15; CDR3 protein: CATSRSRGTDQPQHF
J gene: TRBJ2-3; V gene: TRBV4-2; CDR3 protein: CASSSVLAGVSTDTQYF
J gene: TRBJ1-2; V gene: TRBV9; CDR3 protein: CASSVAPGQGTNYGYTF
J gene: TRBJ2-6; V gene: TRBV28; CDR3 protein: CASSHSYGTQGEANVLTF
J gene: TRBJ1-2; V gene: TRBV29-1; CDR3 protein: CSAGPTTNYGYTF
J gene: TRBJ2-7; V gene: TRBV6-2/TRBV6-3; CDR3 protein: CASIGPGQGLFIRPYEQYF
J gene: TRBJ1-5; V gene: TRBV6-2/TRBV6-3; CDR3 protein: CASTSHRDRVAQPQHF
J gene: TRBJ1-5; V gene: TRBV18; CDR3 protein: CASSPSSAQPQHF
J gene: TRBJ2-1; V gene: TRBV6-5; CDR3 protein: CASSYSRQTNEQFF
J gene: TRBJ2-3; V gene: TRBV5-6; CDR3 protein: CASSLAGLAGPFRADTQYF
J gene: TRBJ2-1; V gene: TRBV10-3; CDR3 protein: CAHQAGGHSNEQFF